The rows below give T cell receptor beta chains drawn from one sample of a study of CD8 T cells in ankylosing spondylitis. Each CDR3 protein gets one entry after TCRdb re-called the 5' RACE reads with MiXCR. The sample includes 390,000 or so distinct CDR3 sequences, around 22% seen only once; the top ten take roughly a sixth. What was sequenced was blood, either unsorted or a sorted T cell fraction (not recorded which). The receptors stem from a male donor with ankylosing spondylitis. Each CDR3 is given with its conserved first and last residue. D genes are given only for firm matches. The listing skips clone size in some rows; elsewhere it reads once, few, many or a size class.

j_call: TRBJ2-7
d_call: NA
clone_size: many
v_call: TRBV5-1
cdr3_nt: TGCGCCAGCAGCTTCCTCCCAGGGGGGTCAACCTACGAGCAGTACTTC
cdr3_aa: CASSFLPGGSTYEQYF

j_call: TRBJ2-2
d_call: NA
clone_size: many
v_call: TRBV29-1
cdr3_nt: TGCAGCGTGGGACCCACCGCCGGGGAGCTGTTTTTT
cdr3_aa: CSVGPTAGELFF

j_call: TRBJ2-6
d_call: NA
clone_size: NA
v_call: TRBV12-3/TRBV12-4
cdr3_nt: TGTGCCAGCAGCTTCCACATGTCCTCTGGGGCCAACGTCCTGACTTTC
cdr3_aa: CASSFHMSSGANVLTF

j_call: TRBJ2-7
d_call: NA
clone_size: NA
v_call: TRBV2
cdr3_nt: TGTGCCAGCAGTGGGGTGGGGGCCGCCTCCTACGAGCAGTACTTC
cdr3_aa: CASSGVGAASYEQYF

j_call: TRBJ2-1
d_call: NA
clone_size: NA
v_call: TRBV5-5
cdr3_nt: TGTGCCAGCAGCTTATTGGAGCGGTCCTGGGGGGATGAGCAGTTCTTC
cdr3_aa: CASSLLERSWGDEQFF

j_call: TRBJ2-1
d_call: TRBD2
clone_size: NA
v_call: TRBV7-2
cdr3_nt: TGTGCCAGCAGCCCGTGGGACTACTACAATGAGCAGTTCTTC
cdr3_aa: CASSPWDYYNEQFF

j_call: TRBJ2-5
d_call: NA
clone_size: few
v_call: TRBV4-1
cdr3_nt: TGCGCCAGCAGCCAAGATGGGGGCGCGGGTCCAGAGACCCAGTACTTC
cdr3_aa: CASSQDGGAGPETQYF

j_call: TRBJ2-7
d_call: NA
clone_size: NA
v_call: TRBV3-1
cdr3_nt: TGTGCCAGCAGCCAAGTCGTGGTTGGCGAGCAGTACTTC
cdr3_aa: CASSQVVVGEQYF

j_call: TRBJ2-2
d_call: NA
clone_size: few
v_call: TRBV2
cdr3_nt: TGTGCCAGCAGTGAGTCCTGGAGCGGGGAGCTGTTTTTT
cdr3_aa: CASSESWSGELFF

j_call: TRBJ2-5
d_call: TRBD2
clone_size: few
v_call: TRBV4-3
cdr3_nt: TGCGCCAGCAGCCCTCGAGGTTACGGGAGGGGGGAAGAGACCCAGTACTTC
cdr3_aa: CASSPRGYGRGEETQYF

j_call: TRBJ1-1
d_call: TRBD1
clone_size: NA
v_call: TRBV20-1
cdr3_nt: TGCAGTGCTATTCTCTCCGGGACAGTGAACACTGAAGCTTTCTTT
cdr3_aa: CSAILSGTVNTEAFF

j_call: TRBJ2-5
d_call: NA
clone_size: NA
v_call: TRBV4-2
cdr3_nt: TGTGCCAGCAGCCAAGTAATCGAAGAGACCCAGTACTTC
cdr3_aa: CASSQVIEETQYF

j_call: TRBJ2-5
d_call: NA
clone_size: many
v_call: TRBV7-9
cdr3_nt: TGTGCCAGCTCCGTTATGGAGACCCAGTACTTC
cdr3_aa: CASSVMETQYF

j_call: TRBJ2-4
d_call: TRBD1
clone_size: NA
v_call: TRBV7-9
cdr3_nt: TGTGCCAGCAGTAGACAGGGGGCGACGGGCAAAAACATTCAGTACTTC
cdr3_aa: CASSRQGATGKNIQYF

j_call: TRBJ1-6
d_call: NA
clone_size: NA
v_call: TRBV5-1
cdr3_nt: TGCGCCAGCAGCTTAACAGGGCCTGATTCACCCCTCCACTTT
cdr3_aa: CASSLTGPDSPLHF

j_call: TRBJ2-1
d_call: TRBD1
clone_size: NA
v_call: TRBV12-3/TRBV12-4
cdr3_nt: TGTGCCAGCATTCCGGACAGGGACTACAATGAGCAGTTCTTC
cdr3_aa: CASIPDRDYNEQFF

j_call: TRBJ1-2
d_call: NA
clone_size: NA
v_call: TRBV18
cdr3_nt: TGTGCCAGCTCACCGGGGACAGGCTACACCTTC
cdr3_aa: CASSPGTGYTF

j_call: TRBJ2-5
d_call: NA
clone_size: NA
v_call: TRBV7-8
cdr3_nt: TGTGCCAGCAGCTTAGGAGGGGGGATAGGAGAGACCCAGTACTTC
cdr3_aa: CASSLGGGIGETQYF

j_call: TRBJ2-2
d_call: TRBD1
clone_size: few
v_call: TRBV7-9
cdr3_nt: TGTGCCAGCAGCCCCCACCCATTGGGACAGGGGGCAGGGGAGCTGTTTTTT
cdr3_aa: CASSPHPLGQGAGELFF

j_call: TRBJ2-7
d_call: NA
clone_size: few
v_call: TRBV5-6
cdr3_nt: TGTGCCAGCAGCATGACTTACAGTTACGAGCAGTACTTC
cdr3_aa: CASSMTYSYEQYF

j_call: TRBJ2-1
d_call: TRBD1
clone_size: few
v_call: TRBV28
cdr3_nt: TGTGCCAGCAGTCCTTGGACAGGGGAAAGGTACAATGAGCAGTTCTTC
cdr3_aa: CASSPWTGERYNEQFF

j_call: TRBJ1-4
d_call: NA
clone_size: few
v_call: TRBV6-5
cdr3_nt: TGTGCCAGCAGTTACCCGTCGGGGGATGAAAAACTGTTTTTT
cdr3_aa: CASSYPSGDEKLFF

j_call: TRBJ1-3
d_call: NA
clone_size: few
v_call: TRBV2
cdr3_nt: TGTGCCAGCAGTGAAGTATGGGCGGTGGGAAACACCATATATTTT
cdr3_aa: CASSEVWAVGNTIYF

j_call: TRBJ2-1
d_call: TRBD2
clone_size: NA
v_call: TRBV20-1
cdr3_nt: TGCAGTGCTGTAACCGGGACTAGCGGGCCCTCTGAGCAGTTCTTC
cdr3_aa: CSAVTGTSGPSEQFF

j_call: TRBJ1-1
d_call: NA
clone_size: many
v_call: TRBV25-1
cdr3_nt: TGTGCCAGCAGTGAATGGGGGAACATGAACACTGAAGCTTTCTTT
cdr3_aa: CASSEWGNMNTEAFF

j_call: TRBJ1-4
d_call: NA
clone_size: NA
v_call: TRBV12-3/TRBV12-4
cdr3_nt: TGTGCCAGCAGTGCCCGGAGGGGCAATGAAAAACTGTTTTTT
cdr3_aa: CASSARRGNEKLFF

j_call: TRBJ1-3
d_call: NA
clone_size: few
v_call: TRBV7-3
cdr3_nt: TGTGCCAGCAGCTTAACCAACTCTGGAAACACCATATATTTT
cdr3_aa: CASSLTNSGNTIYF

j_call: TRBJ2-2
d_call: TRBD1
clone_size: few
v_call: TRBV10-2
cdr3_nt: TGCGCCAGCAGCCTAGACAGGGTGGCCGGGGAGCTGTTTTTT
cdr3_aa: CASSLDRVAGELFF

j_call: TRBJ2-3
d_call: NA
clone_size: NA
v_call: TRBV5-6
cdr3_nt: TGTGCCAGCAGCCCCTCCTGGACTACTGGCACAGATACGCAGTATTTT
cdr3_aa: CASSPSWTTGTDTQYF

j_call: TRBJ2-7
d_call: NA
clone_size: few
v_call: TRBV5-5
cdr3_nt: TGTGCCAGCAGCTGGAGCGGGCAGGGGTCCTACGAGCAGTACTTC
cdr3_aa: CASSWSGQGSYEQYF

j_call: TRBJ2-7
d_call: TRBD1
clone_size: few
v_call: TRBV29-1
cdr3_nt: TGCAGCGTTGAGATGGGACAGGGCGGGTACGAGCAGTACTTC
cdr3_aa: CSVEMGQGGYEQYF

j_call: TRBJ2-1
d_call: NA
clone_size: NA
v_call: TRBV6-5
cdr3_nt: TGTGCCAGCAGTTACTCGATTCAGGGGAAGCAGTTCTTC
cdr3_aa: CASSYSIQGKQFF

j_call: TRBJ2-1
d_call: TRBD1
clone_size: many
v_call: TRBV5-5
cdr3_nt: TGTGCCAGCAGCCCCCGCCCAGAGGCAGGGGGAAGTAATGAGCAGTTCTTC
cdr3_aa: CASSPRPEAGGSNEQFF

j_call: TRBJ1-1
d_call: NA
clone_size: NA
v_call: TRBV7-3
cdr3_nt: TGTGCCAGCAGCCGTTCCCGGAACACTGAAGCTTTCTTT
cdr3_aa: CASSRSRNTEAFF

j_call: TRBJ2-7
d_call: TRBD2
clone_size: few
v_call: TRBV11-3
cdr3_nt: TGTGCCAGCAGCGGAGGACTAGCGGGAACCTCCTACGAGCAGTACTTC
cdr3_aa: CASSGGLAGTSYEQYF

j_call: TRBJ1-5
d_call: NA
clone_size: few
v_call: TRBV15
cdr3_nt: TGTGCCACCAGCAGGGGGGTAGGAACAGGGAGCGTTAATCAGCCCCAGCATTTT
cdr3_aa: CATSRGVGTGSVNQPQHF

j_call: TRBJ1-2
d_call: NA
clone_size: NA
v_call: TRBV27
cdr3_nt: TGTGCCAGCAGCCCGAGGCAGCTCCTCTATGGCTACACCTTC
cdr3_aa: CASSPRQLLYGYTF

j_call: TRBJ1-2
d_call: NA
clone_size: NA
v_call: TRBV3-1
cdr3_nt: TGTGCCAGCAGCCAAGGTGGGGCTCGATATGGCTACACCTTC
cdr3_aa: CASSQGGARYGYTF

j_call: TRBJ2-5
d_call: TRBD2
clone_size: NA
v_call: TRBV5-1
cdr3_nt: TGCGCCAGCGCCAGACTAGCGGGAGGCCGAGAGACCCAGTACTTC
cdr3_aa: CASARLAGGRETQYF

j_call: TRBJ1-5
d_call: NA
clone_size: few
v_call: TRBV20-1
cdr3_nt: TGCAGTGCTAGTGCCGATCAGCCCCAGCATTTT
cdr3_aa: CSASADQPQHF

j_call: TRBJ2-7
d_call: TRBD1
clone_size: NA
v_call: TRBV20-1
cdr3_nt: TGCAGTGCTGGGGCCGGGTGGACAGGTCGTCCCGAGCAGTACTTC
cdr3_aa: CSAGAGWTGRPEQYF

j_call: TRBJ2-5
d_call: NA
clone_size: NA
v_call: TRBV7-9
cdr3_nt: TGTGCCAGCAGCTTAGGATCGGCCCAAGAGACCCAGTACTTC
cdr3_aa: CASSLGSAQETQYF

j_call: TRBJ2-1
d_call: TRBD2
clone_size: many
v_call: TRBV6-5
cdr3_nt: TGTGCCAGCAGTTACTCGATTACGCTAGCGGGAGGAGAGCAGTTCTTC
cdr3_aa: CASSYSITLAGGEQFF

j_call: TRBJ2-7
d_call: TRBD2
clone_size: NA
v_call: TRBV12-3/TRBV12-4
cdr3_nt: TGTGCCAGCAGGACGGGACTAGCGGGAGTAGGAGAGCAGTACTTC
cdr3_aa: CASRTGLAGVGEQYF

j_call: TRBJ2-2
d_call: TRBD2
clone_size: NA
v_call: TRBV11-1
cdr3_nt: TGTGCCAGCAGCCGCAACCCCTCCGGGACTAGCGGGACTCCAGCCGGGGAGCTGTTTTTT
cdr3_aa: CASSRNPSGTSGTPAGELFF

j_call: TRBJ2-1
d_call: NA
clone_size: few
v_call: TRBV7-8
cdr3_nt: TGTGCCAGCAGCCTAAGCTCGGGAGTTCGTGAGCAGTTCTTC
cdr3_aa: CASSLSSGVREQFF

j_call: TRBJ2-7
d_call: TRBD2
clone_size: few
v_call: TRBV29-1
cdr3_nt: TGCAGCGTTGTGGGAGGGTACGAGCAGTACTTC
cdr3_aa: CSVVGGYEQYF

j_call: TRBJ2-7
d_call: NA
clone_size: NA
v_call: TRBV2
cdr3_nt: TGTGCCAGCAGTGAAGCGCAACCTTATCTAGGGGGGGAGCAGTACTTC
cdr3_aa: CASSEAQPYLGGEQYF

j_call: TRBJ2-7
d_call: NA
clone_size: NA
v_call: TRBV7-2
cdr3_nt: TGTGCCAGCAGCCTCCTCCCGGAGGGCGAGCAGTACTTC
cdr3_aa: CASSLLPEGEQYF

j_call: TRBJ2-2
d_call: NA
clone_size: few
v_call: TRBV19
cdr3_nt: TGTGCCAGTAGTAAGGGACCAGCGTTTGAGGAGGGCGGGGAGCTGTTTTTT
cdr3_aa: CASSKGPAFEEGGELFF

j_call: TRBJ2-1
d_call: NA
clone_size: NA
v_call: TRBV7-2
cdr3_nt: TGTGCCAGCAGCTTAGCGCTGGCCTCCTACAATGAGCAGTTCTTC
cdr3_aa: CASSLALASYNEQFF

j_call: TRBJ2-7
d_call: NA
clone_size: NA
v_call: TRBV7-2
cdr3_nt: TGTGCCAGCAGCTTACAGGATTGGGAGCAGTACTTC
cdr3_aa: CASSLQDWEQYF